The 7 T cell receptor beta chains given below trace back to one sample, sequenced in a study of shared clonotypes between healthy human individuals. Sequencing was performed with immunoSEQ multiplex PCR; in TCRdb, only in-frame clones are kept and a portion is missing. The repertoire consists of over 400,000 clones, with 78% occurring once and the leading ten covering around 13%. The sequenced sample consisted of PBMCs. The receptors originated from a woman aged 40 to 50 in good health. Some clones in this sample may be carry-over from other donors' samples.

This chain connects TRBV6-4 to TRBJ2-3; D is unresolved. Germline V gives CDR1 MRHNA, CDR2 SNTAGT. Trimming took 9 bases from V and 3 from J, leaving 4 bases between them. The CDR3 totals 10 residues. CDR3 protein: CARRTDTQYF. The CDR3 nucleotides read TGTGCCAGAAGAACAGATACGCAGTATTTT.

The chain employs TRBV2 and TRBJ1-5; 9 nucleotides align to TRBD1. Germline assignment: CDR1 SNHLY and CDR2 FYNNEI. The CDR3 covers 13 residues. V lost 6 bases and J lost 6; bases outside the gene matches: 3. The CDR3 DNA sequence: TGTGCCAGCAGACAGGGGGCGTCTCAGCCCCAGCATTTT. Translated: CASRQGASQPQHF.

CDR3 nucleotide sequence: TGTGCCAGCAGTTTAAGCCCCGGGGCGAGAGGCTACACCTTC. It specifies CASSLSPGARGYTF. The V gene is TRBV28, the J gene TRBJ1-2; D might be TRBD1 (5 bases). This CDR3 comprises 14 residues. Germline loops: CDR1 MDHEN, CDR2 SYDVKM. Trimming shortened V by 2 bases and J by 8 bases, and 15 bases separated the two germline ends.

J is TRBJ2-2 and V is TRBV9; 9 bases line up with TRBD1. After removal of 4 bases from V and 7 bases from J, the junction contained 8 bases not matched to a gene. The CDR3 spans 15 residues. The V gene's germline CDR1 is SGDLS and CDR2 YYNGEE. The CDR3 nucleotides read TGTGCCAGCAGCCTCCGGACAGGGGAAGGCGGGGAGCTGTTTTTT. This gives the protein CASSLRTGEGGELFF.

The chain couples TRBV15 to TRBJ1-2, with D perhaps matching TRBD1 (5 bases). The V end lost 1 base, the J end lost 7 bases, and 16 bases lay between the germline ends. The CDR3 loop spans 15 amino acids. Germline CDR1 LNHNV, CDR2 YYDKDF (reference sequence). This CDR3 is CATSRVSPRDGGYTF. The CDR3 DNA reads as TGTGCCACCAGCAGAGTTTCCCCCAGGGATGGTGGCTACACCTTC.

The V and J genes are TRBV7-3 and TRBJ1-3; no reliable D call. Trimming removed 4 bases from V and 2 bases from J, with 9 bases in between. Germline-derived CDR1 and CDR2 are SGHTA and FQGTGA. The CDR3 spans 14 residues. DNA for the CDR3: TGTGCCAGCAGCTGGGGAGGGCCTGGAAACACCATATATTTT. Translation: CASSWGGPGNTIYF.

This chain uses TRBV7-2 with TRBJ1-4, with 7 positions matching TRBD1. Germline V gene data show CDR1 as SGHTA and CDR2 as FQGNSA. The V segment lost 4 bases and the J segment 5 bases; nucleotides outside the gene matches: 4. This CDR3 is 14 amino acids long. The CDR3 spells CASSYRGINEKLFF. The CDR3 bases are TGTGCCAGCAGCTACAGGGGAATCAATGAAAAACTGTTTTTT.